The 7 T cell receptor beta chains below come from one sample, sequenced in a study of T cell responses to AZD1222 COVID-19 vaccine. Clones were read by immunoSEQ multiplex PCR, and TCRdb kept only the in-frame ones, dropping some. The repertoire consists of 90,000 to 120,000 clones, with 87% occurring once and the leading ten covering around 2.3%. Specimen: peripheral blood, collected 28 days after the second AZD1222 dose. These receptors came from an adult who received the AZD1222 COVID-19 vaccine.

The V and J genes are TRBV6-4 and TRBJ2-1; 8 bases line up with TRBD2. CDR1 MRHNA and CDR2 SNTAGT come from the germline V gene. The CDR3 is 15 amino acids. The V and J ends lost 2 bases and 0 bases, in that order; junction bases with no gene match: 0. CDR3: CASSDGTSSYNEQFF. The CDR3 DNA follows: TGTGCCAGCAGTGACGGGACTAGCTCCTACAATGAGCAGTTCTTC.

The gene calls are TRBV24-1 and TRBJ2-5; D unresolved. This CDR3 spans 14 amino acids. Germline CDR1 is KGHDR and CDR2 is SFDVKD. The V gene lost 1 base and the J gene lost 3 bases, with 8 bases spanning the gap. Here the CDR3 DNA reads TGTGCCACCAGTGATTTAACGGTAAAAGAGACCCAGTACTTC. This translates into CATSDLTVKETQYF.

The rearrangement uses TRBV6-5 and TRBJ2-1; D ambiguous. Trimming stripped 4 bases from V and 7 bases from J, with 8 bases between. CDR3 size: 12 residues. CDR1 is MNHEY and CDR2 is SVGAGI in the germline V gene. The CDR3 DNA reads TGTGCCAGCAGTTCCCGGATAAATGAGCAGTTCTTC. Protein product: CASSSRINEQFF.

The chain has TRBV7-2 and TRBJ2-7; D gene uncertain. Germline CDR1 is SGHTA and CDR2 is FQGNSA. CDR3 length: 16 amino acids. Deletions cut 1 base from V and 0 bases from J, with 13 bases between. CDR3 region: CASSLGGGNPSYEQYF. CDR3 in DNA: TGTGCCAGCAGCTTAGGTGGCGGTAATCCCTCCTACGAGCAGTACTTC.

The rearrangement joins TRBV7-3 to TRBJ1-5; D gene ambiguous. Germline V gene lookup returns CDR1 SGHTA and CDR2 FQGTGA. Trimming cost V 1 base and J 5 bases, with 6 bases left between them. The CDR3 extends over 13 amino acids. Here the CDR3 reads CASSLNRDQPQHF. Written as DNA, the CDR3 is TGTGCCAGCAGCTTAAATCGAGATCAGCCCCAGCATTTT.

This clone was counted once. This sequence joins TRBV10-3 and TRBJ2-1, with 14 bases identical to TRBD2. The V gene's germline CDR1 is ENHRY and CDR2 SYGVKD. This CDR3 region has 16 residues. J gave up 6 bases and V 3 bases, and 4 bases lay outside the gene matches. The CDR3 is CAISDPGLAGVNEQFF. The CDR3, as DNA: TGTGCCATCAGTGACCCGGGACTAGCGGGAGTCAATGAGCAGTTCTTC.

V usage is TRBV27 and J usage is TRBJ1-5; 8 bases line up with TRBD1. The ends lost 7 bases at V and 3 bases at J; junction bases unmatched: 11. The germline V gene encodes CDR1 MNHEY and CDR2 SMNVEV (reference sequence). The CDR3 extends over 16 amino acids. The CDR3 protein is CASKPGQVVVNQPQHF. The CDR3 DNA reads TGTGCCAGCAAGCCGGGACAGGTTGTGGTCAATCAGCCCCAGCATTTT.